What follows describes a single TCR beta chain. Trimming stripped 2 bases from V and 1 base from J, with 8 bases between. The CDR3 has 14 residues. Germline CDR1 and CDR2: SGHNT and YENEEA. The data stem from a study of blood T cell repertoires in COVID-19. Study-level information: There were acute and convalescent COVID-19 samples, and they came from the United States, Italy and Spain. PBMCs, B-cell-depleted T cells, or T cells provided the cDNA or gDNA that made up the material.

Study processing details: By means of reference gene primer amplification, nucleated cell counts were estimated. Only in-frame clones appear in the TCRdb table, and some are missing; sequencing was by immunoSEQ multiplex PCR. V and J calls and clone size are as listed in that table; D and trimming were resolved from the DNA. The table has about 81,000 clones, about nine tenths seen once. The chain recombines TRBV11-3 with TRBJ2-5, with D unclear. The sequenced sample was peripheral blood. The receptor was derived from a woman aged 45 to 65 in a cohort sampled during active COVID-19. This chain's CDR3 is CASSLFSSQETQYF. The CDR3 region has the DNA TGTGCCAGCAGCTTATTTAGCAGCCAAGAGACCCAGTACTTC.